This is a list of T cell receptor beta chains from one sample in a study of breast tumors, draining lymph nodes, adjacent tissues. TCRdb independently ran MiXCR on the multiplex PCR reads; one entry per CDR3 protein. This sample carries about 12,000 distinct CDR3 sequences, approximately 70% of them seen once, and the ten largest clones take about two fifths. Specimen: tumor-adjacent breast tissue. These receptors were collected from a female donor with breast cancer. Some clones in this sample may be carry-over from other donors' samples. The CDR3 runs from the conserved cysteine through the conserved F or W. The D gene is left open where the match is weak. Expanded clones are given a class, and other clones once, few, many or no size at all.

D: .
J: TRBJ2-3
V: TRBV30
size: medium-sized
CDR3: CAWSRGVSTDTQYF
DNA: TGTGCCTGGAGTCGAGGGGTAAGCACAGATACGCAGTATTTT

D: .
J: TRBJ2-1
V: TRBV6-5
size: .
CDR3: CASKDPFYRDPKGNEQFF
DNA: TGTGCCAGCAAAGATCCCTTTTACCGGGACCCGAAGGGCAATGAGCAGTTCTTC

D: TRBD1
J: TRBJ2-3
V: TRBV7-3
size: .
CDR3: CASSLDRAKDTQYF
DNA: TGTGCCAGCAGCCTGGACAGGGCTAAAGATACGCAGTATTTT

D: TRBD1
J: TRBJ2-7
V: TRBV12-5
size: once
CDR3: CASGRTTGWGAYEQYF
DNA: TGTGCTAGTGGACGAACGACAGGGTGGGGTGCGTACGAGCAGTACTTC

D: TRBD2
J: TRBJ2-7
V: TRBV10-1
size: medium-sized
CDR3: CASSEPPGLAGGEQYF
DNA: TGCGCCAGCAGTGAGCCCCCGGGACTAGCGGGAGGTGAGCAGTACTTC

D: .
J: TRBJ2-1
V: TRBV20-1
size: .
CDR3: CSASGSWNEQFF
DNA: TGCAGTGCTAGCGGGAGTTGGAATGAGCAGTTCTTC

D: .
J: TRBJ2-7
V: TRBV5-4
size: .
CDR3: CASSLALASATYEQYF
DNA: TGTGCCAGCAGCTTGGCCTTGGCTAGCGCTACCTACGAGCAGTACTTC

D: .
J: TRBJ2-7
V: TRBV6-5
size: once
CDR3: CASSYADRLYEQYF
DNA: TGTGCCAGCAGTTACGCTGACAGACTTTACGAGCAGTACTTC

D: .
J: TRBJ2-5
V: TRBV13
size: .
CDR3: CASSLVGARYTQYF
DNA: TGTGCCAGCAGCTTAGTGGGGGCCCGGTACACCCAGTACTTC

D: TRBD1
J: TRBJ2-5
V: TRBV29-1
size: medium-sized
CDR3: CSVEDERGRSETQYF
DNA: TGCAGCGTTGAAGATGAAAGGGGGCGTTCAGAGACCCAGTACTTC

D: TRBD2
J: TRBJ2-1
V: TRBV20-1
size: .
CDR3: CSARSLAEKIDNEQFF
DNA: TGCAGTGCTAGATCCCTAGCGGAGAAAATTGACAATGAGCAGTTCTTC

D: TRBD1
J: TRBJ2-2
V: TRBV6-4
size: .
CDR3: CASSRVGQGANTGELFF
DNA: TGTGCCAGCAGTCGAGTAGGACAGGGCGCGAACACCGGGGAGCTGTTTTTT

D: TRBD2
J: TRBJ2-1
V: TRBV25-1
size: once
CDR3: CASSAPGLASYNEQFF
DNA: TGTGCCAGCAGTGCACCAGGACTAGCATCCTACAATGAGCAGTTCTTC

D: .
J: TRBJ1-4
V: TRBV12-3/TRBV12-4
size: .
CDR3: CASSPVVAATTTEKLFF
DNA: TGTGCCAGCAGCCCAGTAGTGGCGGCTACAACTACTGAAAAACTGTTTTTT

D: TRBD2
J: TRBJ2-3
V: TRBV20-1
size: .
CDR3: CSANSGRGADTQYF
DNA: TGCAGTGCCAATAGCGGGAGAGGGGCAGATACGCAGTATTTT

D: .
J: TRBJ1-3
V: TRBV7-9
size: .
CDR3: CASSPSWQGQDTIYF
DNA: TGTGCCAGCAGCCCCTCGTGGCAGGGGCAAGACACCATATATTTT

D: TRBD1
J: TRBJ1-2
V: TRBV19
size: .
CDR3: CASRFSDRERGGYTF
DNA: TGTGCCAGTAGATTCTCGGACAGGGAACGGGGTGGCTACACCTTC

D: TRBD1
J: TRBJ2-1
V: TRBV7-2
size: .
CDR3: CASSVTGTGENEQFF
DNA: TGTGCCAGCAGCGTTACCGGGACAGGGGAGAATGAGCAGTTCTTC

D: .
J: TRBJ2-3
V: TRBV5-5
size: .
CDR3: CASSSPAGTTDTQYF
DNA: TGTGCCAGCAGCTCGCCAGCGGGCACCACAGATACGCAGTATTTT

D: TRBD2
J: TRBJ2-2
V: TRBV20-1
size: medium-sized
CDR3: CSARASGRSNTGELFF
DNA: TGCAGTGCTAGAGCTAGCGGGAGGTCGAACACCGGGGAGCTGTTTTTT

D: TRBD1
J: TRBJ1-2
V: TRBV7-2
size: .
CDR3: CASSSNDRGLYYGYTF
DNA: TGTGCCAGCAGCTCCAATGACAGGGGGCTTTATTATGGCTACACCTTC

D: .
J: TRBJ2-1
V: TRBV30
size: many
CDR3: CAWSVAKGSGRGEQFF
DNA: TGTGCCTGGAGTGTAGCGAAGGGTAGCGGTCGTGGTGAGCAGTTCTTC

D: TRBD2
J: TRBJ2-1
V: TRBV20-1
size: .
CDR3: CSARVPGLAGYTGNEQFF
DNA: TGCAGTGCTAGAGTGCCGGGACTAGCGGGTTACACCGGCAATGAGCAGTTCTTC

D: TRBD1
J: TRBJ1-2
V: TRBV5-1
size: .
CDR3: CASSLQTGGYGYTF
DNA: TGCGCCAGCAGCTTACAGACAGGGGGATATGGCTACACCTTC

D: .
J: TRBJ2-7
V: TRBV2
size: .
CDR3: CASSAGQLSSYEQYF
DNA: TGTGCCAGCAGTGCCGGGCAGCTCAGCTCCTACGAGCAGTACTTC

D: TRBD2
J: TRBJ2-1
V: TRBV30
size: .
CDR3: CAWSAQGLVFEQFF
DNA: TGTGCCTGGAGTGCCCAGGGACTAGTGTTTGAGCAGTTCTTC

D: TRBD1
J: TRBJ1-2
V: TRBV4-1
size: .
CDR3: CASSQDWGTGGASGYTF
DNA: TGCGCCAGCAGCCAAGATTGGGGGACAGGGGGCGCTTCTGGCTACACCTTC

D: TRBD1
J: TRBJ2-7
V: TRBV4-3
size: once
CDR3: CASSQGGQGADEQYF
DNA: TGCGCCAGCAGCCAAGGTGGACAGGGGGCGGACGAGCAGTACTTC

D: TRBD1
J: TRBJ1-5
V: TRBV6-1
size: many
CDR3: CASSGGQGRQPQHF
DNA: TGTGCCAGCAGCGGGGGACAGGGTCGACAGCCCCAGCATTTT

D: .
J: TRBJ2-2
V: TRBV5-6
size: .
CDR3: CASSFGYTNTGELFF
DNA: TGTGCCAGCAGCTTCGGGTATACGAACACCGGGGAGCTGTTTTTT

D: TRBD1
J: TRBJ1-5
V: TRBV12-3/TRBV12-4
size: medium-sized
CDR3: CASSPYVPGTDQPQHF
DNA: TGTGCCAGCAGCCCTTATGTGCCTGGGACAGATCAGCCCCAGCATTTT

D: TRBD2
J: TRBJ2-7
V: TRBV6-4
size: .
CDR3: CARTGGGRNEQYF
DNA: TGTGCCAGGACGGGGGGGGGGCGCAACGAGCAGTACTTC

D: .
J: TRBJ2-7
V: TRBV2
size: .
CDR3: CASSTLGSYEQYF
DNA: TGTGCCAGCAGTACTCTAGGCAGCTACGAGCAGTACTTC

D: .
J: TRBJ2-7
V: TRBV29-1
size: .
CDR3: CSVETSYEQYF
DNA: TGCAGCGTTGAGACTTCCTACGAGCAGTACTTC

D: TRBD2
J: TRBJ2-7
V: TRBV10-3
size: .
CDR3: CAIRHAGGRTYEQYF
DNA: TGTGCCATCAGACATGCGGGAGGGCGGACCTACGAGCAGTACTTC

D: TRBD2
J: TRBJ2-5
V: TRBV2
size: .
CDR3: CASNPGLAGPPFTAQYF
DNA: TGTGCCAGCAACCCGGGACTAGCGGGGCCCCCATTCACGGCCCAGTACTTC